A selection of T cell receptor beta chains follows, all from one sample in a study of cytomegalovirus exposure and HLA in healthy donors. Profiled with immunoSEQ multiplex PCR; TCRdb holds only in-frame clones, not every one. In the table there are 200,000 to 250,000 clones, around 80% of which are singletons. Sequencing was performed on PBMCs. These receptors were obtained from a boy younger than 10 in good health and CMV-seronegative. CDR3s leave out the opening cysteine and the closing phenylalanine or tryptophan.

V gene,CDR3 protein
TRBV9,ASSVGGTGNTIY
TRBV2,ASRGTSGTPDTQY
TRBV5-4,ASSPPGRGEQY
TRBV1,TSPGGSVTDTQY
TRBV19,ASILDSNNEQF
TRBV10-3,AISDGGLGDYGYT
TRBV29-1,SVALRTGMTEAF
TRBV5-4,ASSLMVTGGHGYT
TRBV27,ASSVTGTSFFNEQF
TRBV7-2,ASSLVRNTEAF
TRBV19,ASSGTRNTGELF
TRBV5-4,ASSFRQGDGYT
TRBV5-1,ASSLMELAYNEQF
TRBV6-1,ATRGGDSGANVLT
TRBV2,ASSASGGRGQF
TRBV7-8,ASSPRRTGNTEAF
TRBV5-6,ASSRYYSPLH
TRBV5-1,ASSLVPTEQY
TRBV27,ASSLFTDGRGYPNYGYT
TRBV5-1,ASSGQGNEQY
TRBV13,ASSHRPGQTKNTEAF
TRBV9,ASSVRGGTDTQY
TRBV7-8,ASSPTGSYEQY
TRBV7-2,ASSPGQGAVGGYGYT
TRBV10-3,AISESMGARDTQY
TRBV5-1,ASSGGSEGLF
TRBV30,ACRQGSNYEQY
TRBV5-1,ASSLGGSDTGELF
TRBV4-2,ASSPGSFYNEQF
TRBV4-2,ASSQAVGSYEQY